This T cell receptor beta chain was recorded in a study of neurological immune-mediated disorders. TCRdb redid the calling of the 5' RACE reads with MiXCR, one entry per CDR3 protein. The profile shows over 55,000 distinct CDR3 sequences, around 9.6% of them singletons. The time point denotes: longitudinal time-point 1 (baseline). This clonotype was seen a few times. The specimen sequenced was PBMCs. The receptor was isolated from a man aged 25-40 years in good health.

CDR3 amino acids: CASTEAGGNQPQHF. The DNA of the CDR3 is TGTGCCAGCACCGAAGCGGGGGGAAATCAGCCCCAGCATTTT. J is TRBJ1-5 and V is TRBV27, with D possibly matching TRBD1 (5 bases). Germline CDR1 and CDR2: MNHEY and SMNVEV (reference sequence). Trimming cost V 7 bases and J 4 bases, with 14 bases left between them. The CDR3 is made up of 14 amino acids.